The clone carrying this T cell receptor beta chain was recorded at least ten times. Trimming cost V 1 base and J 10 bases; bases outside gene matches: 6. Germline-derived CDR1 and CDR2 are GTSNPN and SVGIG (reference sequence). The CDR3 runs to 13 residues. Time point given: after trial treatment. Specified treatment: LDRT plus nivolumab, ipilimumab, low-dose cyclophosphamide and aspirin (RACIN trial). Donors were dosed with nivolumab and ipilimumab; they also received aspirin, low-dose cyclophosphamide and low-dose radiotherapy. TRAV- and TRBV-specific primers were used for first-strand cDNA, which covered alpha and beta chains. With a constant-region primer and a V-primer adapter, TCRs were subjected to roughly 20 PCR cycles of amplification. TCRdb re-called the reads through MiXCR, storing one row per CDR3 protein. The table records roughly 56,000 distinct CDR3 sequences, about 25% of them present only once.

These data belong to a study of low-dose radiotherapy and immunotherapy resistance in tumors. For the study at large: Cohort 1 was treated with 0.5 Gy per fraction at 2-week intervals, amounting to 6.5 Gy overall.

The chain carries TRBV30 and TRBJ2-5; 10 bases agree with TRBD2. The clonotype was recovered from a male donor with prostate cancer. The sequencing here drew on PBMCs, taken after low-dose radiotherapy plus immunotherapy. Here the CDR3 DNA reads TGTGCCTGGAGTGGGCTAGCGGGAGAAGGCCAGTACTTC. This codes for CAWSGLAGEGQYF. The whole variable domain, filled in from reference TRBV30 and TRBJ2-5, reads SQTIHQWPATLVQPVGSPLSLECTVEGTSNPNLYWYRQAAGRGLQLLFYSVGIGQISSEVPQNLSASRPQDRQFILSSKKLLLSDSGFYLCAWSGLAGEGQYFGPGTRLLVL.